This T cell receptor beta chain was retrieved from a study of cytomegalovirus exposure and HLA in healthy donors. Findings and caveats of the study: TCR association rates varied by HLA locus in a later analysis, with DRB1 highest and HLA-C lowest. Presence/absence analyses supposed approximately even sequencing depth among donors.

PCR primers comprised 60 Vbeta and 13 Jbeta primers. TCRdb keeps only in-frame clones here, not all; method: immunoSEQ multiplex PCR. The repertoire includes 100,000 to 150,000 clones, around 70% of them detected once, and roughly 7% sits in the top ten. This clone was seen only a few times. Antigen: not known. Per germline, CDR1 LGHNA and CDR2 YNFKEQ. The CDR3 extends over 17 amino acids. With 0 bases clipped from V and 6 bases from J, the junction kept 9 bases outside the gene matches. Sequencing was done on a sample of PBMCs. V gene TRBV4-2 combines with J gene TRBJ2-3, with 10 bases matching TRBD2. The clonotype comes from a male donor in good health and CMV-seronegative. The CDR3 is CASSQESGGGMWDTQYF. In DNA form, the CDR3 reads TGTGCCAGCAGCCAAGAGAGCGGGGGGGGGATGTGGGATACGCAGTATTTT.